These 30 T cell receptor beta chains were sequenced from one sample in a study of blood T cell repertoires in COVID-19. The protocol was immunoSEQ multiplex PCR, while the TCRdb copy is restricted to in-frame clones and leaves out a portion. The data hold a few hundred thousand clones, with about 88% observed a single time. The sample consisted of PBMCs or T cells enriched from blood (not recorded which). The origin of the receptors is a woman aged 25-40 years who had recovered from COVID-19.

CDR3 in DNA: TGTGCCAGCAGCCGATCAGGATCGAGAGCTTACCTCTCTGGAAACACCATATATTTT. Its translation: CASSRSGSRAYLSGNTIYF. V usage is TRBV3-1 (or the pseudogene TRBV3-2) and J usage is TRBJ1-3; D not certain. Trimming stripped 4 bases from V and 0 bases from J, with 22 bases between. This CDR3 is 19 amino acids long. The V gene's germline CDR1 is LGHDT and CDR2 YNNKEL (reference sequence).

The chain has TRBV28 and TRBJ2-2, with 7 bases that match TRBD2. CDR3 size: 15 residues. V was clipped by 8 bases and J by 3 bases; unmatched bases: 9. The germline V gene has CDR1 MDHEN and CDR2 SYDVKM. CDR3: CASGPTAGDTGELFF. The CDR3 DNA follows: TGTGCCAGCGGCCCCACCGCGGGGGACACCGGGGAGCTGTTTTTT.

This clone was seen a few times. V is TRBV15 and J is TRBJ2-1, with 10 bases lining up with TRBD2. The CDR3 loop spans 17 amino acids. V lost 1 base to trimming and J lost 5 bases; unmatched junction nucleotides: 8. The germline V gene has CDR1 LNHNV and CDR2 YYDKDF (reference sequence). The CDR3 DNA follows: TGTGCCACCAGCAGAGGGCCGGGAGCGGGGGGGAACAATGAGCAGTTCTTC. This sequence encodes CATSRGPGAGGNNEQFF. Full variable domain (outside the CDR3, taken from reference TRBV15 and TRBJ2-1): DAMVIQNPRYQVTQFGKPVTLSCSQTLNHNVMYWYQQKSSQAPKLLFHYYDKDFNNEADTPDNFQSRRPNTSFCFLDIRSPGLGDTAMYLCATSRGPGAGGNNEQFFGPGTRLTVL.

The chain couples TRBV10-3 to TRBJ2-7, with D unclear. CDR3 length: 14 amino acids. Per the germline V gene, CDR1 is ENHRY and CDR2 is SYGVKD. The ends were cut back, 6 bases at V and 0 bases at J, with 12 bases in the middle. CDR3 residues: CAIRKGASSYEQYF. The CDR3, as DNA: TGTGCCATCAGGAAAGGCGCTAGCTCCTACGAGCAGTACTTC.

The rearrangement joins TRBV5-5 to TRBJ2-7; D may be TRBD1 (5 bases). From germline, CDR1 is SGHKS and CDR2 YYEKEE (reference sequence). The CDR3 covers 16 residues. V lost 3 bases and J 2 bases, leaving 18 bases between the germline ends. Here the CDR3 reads CASSSFPTKGPYEQYF. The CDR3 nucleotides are TGTGCCAGCAGCTCCTTCCCGACCAAGGGGCCCTACGAGCAGTACTTC.

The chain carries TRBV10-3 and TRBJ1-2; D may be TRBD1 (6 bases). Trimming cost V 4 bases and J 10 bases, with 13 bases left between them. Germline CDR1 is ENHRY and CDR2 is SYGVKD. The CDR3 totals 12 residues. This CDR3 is CAISGTGNPYTF. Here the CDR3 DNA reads TGTGCCATCAGTGGAACAGGGAATCCCTACACCTTC.

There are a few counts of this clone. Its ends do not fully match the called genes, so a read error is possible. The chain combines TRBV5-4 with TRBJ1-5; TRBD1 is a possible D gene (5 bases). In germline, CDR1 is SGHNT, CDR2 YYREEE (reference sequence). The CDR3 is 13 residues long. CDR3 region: CATSAGLDQPQHF. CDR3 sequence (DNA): TGTGCCACCAGCGCAGGGTTGGATCAGCCCCAGCATTTT.

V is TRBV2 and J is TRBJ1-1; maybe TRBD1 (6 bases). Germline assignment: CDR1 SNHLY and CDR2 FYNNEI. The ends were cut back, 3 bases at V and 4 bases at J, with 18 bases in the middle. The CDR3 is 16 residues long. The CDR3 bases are TGTGCCAGCAGTGATTCGGATTGGGGGGGCGCCACTGAAGCTTTCTTT. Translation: CASSDSDWGGATEAFF. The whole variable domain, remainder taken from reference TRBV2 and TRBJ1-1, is EPEVTQTPSHQVTQMGQEVILRCVPISNHLYFYWYRQILGQKVEFLVSFYNNEISEKSEIFDDQFSVERPDGSNFTLKIRSTKLEDSAMYFCASSDSDWGGATEAFFGQGTRLTVV.

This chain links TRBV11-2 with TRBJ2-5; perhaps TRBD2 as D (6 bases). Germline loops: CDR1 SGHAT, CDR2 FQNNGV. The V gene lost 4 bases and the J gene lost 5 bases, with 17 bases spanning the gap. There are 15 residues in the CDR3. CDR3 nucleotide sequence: TGTGCCAGCAGCTCGGACCAAACGGGGAGGGAGACCCAGTACTTC. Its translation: CASSSDQTGRETQYF. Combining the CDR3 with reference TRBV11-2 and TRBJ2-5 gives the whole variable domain EAGVAQSPRYKIIEKRQSVAFWCNPISGHATLYWYQQILGQGPKLLIQFQNNGVVDDSQLPKDRFSAERLKGVDSTLKIQPAKLEDSAVYLCASSSDQTGRETQYFGPGTRLLVL.

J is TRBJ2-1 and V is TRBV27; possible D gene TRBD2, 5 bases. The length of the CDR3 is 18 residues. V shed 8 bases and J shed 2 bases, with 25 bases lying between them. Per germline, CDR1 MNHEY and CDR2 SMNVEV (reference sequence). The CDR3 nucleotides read TGTGCCAGCCGCGAGGGTGTGTACTCCTCAGAGCCCTACAATGAGCAGTTCTTC. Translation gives CASREGVYSSEPYNEQFF.

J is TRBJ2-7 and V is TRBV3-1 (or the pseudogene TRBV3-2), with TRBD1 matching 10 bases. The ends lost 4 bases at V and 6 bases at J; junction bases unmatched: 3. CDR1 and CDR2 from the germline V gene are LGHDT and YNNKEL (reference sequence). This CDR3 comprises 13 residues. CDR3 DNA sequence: TGTGCCAGCAGCCCGGGACAGGGGCCCGAGCAGTACTTC. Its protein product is CASSPGQGPEQYF.

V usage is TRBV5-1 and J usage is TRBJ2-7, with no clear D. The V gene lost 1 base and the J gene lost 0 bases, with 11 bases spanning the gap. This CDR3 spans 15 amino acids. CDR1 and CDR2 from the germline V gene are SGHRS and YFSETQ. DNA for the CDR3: TGCGCCAGCAGCTTGAACGTCGGAGCCTCCTACGAGCAGTACTTC. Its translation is CASSLNVGASYEQYF.

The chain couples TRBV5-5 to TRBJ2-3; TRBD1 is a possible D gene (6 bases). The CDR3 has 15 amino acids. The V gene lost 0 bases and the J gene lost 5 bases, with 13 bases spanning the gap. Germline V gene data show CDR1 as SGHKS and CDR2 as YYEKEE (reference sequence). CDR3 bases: TGTGCCAGCAGCTTGGTTGGACAGTACGGAGATACGCAGTATTTT. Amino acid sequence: CASSLVGQYGDTQYF.

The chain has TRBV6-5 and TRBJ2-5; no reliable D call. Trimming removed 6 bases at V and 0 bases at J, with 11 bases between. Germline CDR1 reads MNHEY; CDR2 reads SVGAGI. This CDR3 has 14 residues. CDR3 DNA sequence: TGTGCCAGCAGGGTACAGTCGTACCAAGAGACCCAGTACTTC. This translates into CASRVQSYQETQYF.

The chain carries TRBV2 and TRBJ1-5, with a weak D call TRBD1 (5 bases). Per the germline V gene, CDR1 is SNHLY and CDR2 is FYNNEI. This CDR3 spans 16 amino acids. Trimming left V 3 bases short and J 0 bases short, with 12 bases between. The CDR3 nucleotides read TGTGCCAGCAGTGACCGTGGGGGGTCTAGCAATCAGCCCCAGCATTTT. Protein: CASSDRGGSSNQPQHF. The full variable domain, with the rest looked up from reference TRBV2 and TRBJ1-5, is EPEVTQTPSHQVTQMGQEVILRCVPISNHLYFYWYRQILGQKVEFLVSFYNNEISEKSEIFDDQFSVERPDGSNFTLKIRSTKLEDSAMYFCASSDRGGSSNQPQHFGDGTRLSIL.

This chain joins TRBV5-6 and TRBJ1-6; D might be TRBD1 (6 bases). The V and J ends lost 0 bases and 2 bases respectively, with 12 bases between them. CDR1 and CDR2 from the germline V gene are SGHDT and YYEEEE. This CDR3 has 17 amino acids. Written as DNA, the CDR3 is TGTGCCAGCAGCTTGGTGTCAGGGGCAACCTATAATTCACCCCTCCACTTT. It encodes CASSLVSGATYNSPLHF.

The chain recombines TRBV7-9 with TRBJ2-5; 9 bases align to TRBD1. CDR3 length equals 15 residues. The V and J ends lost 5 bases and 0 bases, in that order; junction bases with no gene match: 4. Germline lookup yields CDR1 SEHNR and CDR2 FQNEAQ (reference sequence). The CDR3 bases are TGTGCCAGCAGCGATGACAGGGGGTACCAAGAGACCCAGTACTTC. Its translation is CASSDDRGYQETQYF.

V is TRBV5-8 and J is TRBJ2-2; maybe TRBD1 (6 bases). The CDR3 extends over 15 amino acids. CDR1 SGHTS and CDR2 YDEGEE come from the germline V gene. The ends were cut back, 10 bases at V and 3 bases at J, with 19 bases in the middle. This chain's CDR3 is CAPAPTGGYTGELFF. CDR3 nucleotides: TGTGCCCCTGCCCCGACAGGCGGCTACACCGGGGAGCTGTTTTTT.

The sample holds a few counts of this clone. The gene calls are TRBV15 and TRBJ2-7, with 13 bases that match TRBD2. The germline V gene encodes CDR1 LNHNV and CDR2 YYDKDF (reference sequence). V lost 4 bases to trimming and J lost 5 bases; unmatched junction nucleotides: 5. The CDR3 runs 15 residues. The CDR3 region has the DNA TGTGCCACCAGCACCGGCGGACTAGCGGGGGACGAGCAGTACTTC. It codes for CATSTGGLAGDEQYF.

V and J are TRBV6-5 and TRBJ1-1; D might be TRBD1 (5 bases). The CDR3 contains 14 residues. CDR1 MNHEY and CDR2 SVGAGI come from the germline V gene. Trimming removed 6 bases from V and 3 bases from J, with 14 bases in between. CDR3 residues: CASRLQDTHTEAFF. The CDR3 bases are TGTGCCAGCAGGCTACAGGACACTCACACTGAAGCTTTCTTT.

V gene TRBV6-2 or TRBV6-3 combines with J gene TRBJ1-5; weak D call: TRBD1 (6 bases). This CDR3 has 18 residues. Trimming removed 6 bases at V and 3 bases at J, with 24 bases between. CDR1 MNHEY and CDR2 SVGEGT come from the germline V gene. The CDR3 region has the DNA TGTGCCAGCAGCTTGGACAGAACTCGTCCTGGCGCCAATCAGCCCCAGCATTTT. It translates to CASSLDRTRPGANQPQHF.

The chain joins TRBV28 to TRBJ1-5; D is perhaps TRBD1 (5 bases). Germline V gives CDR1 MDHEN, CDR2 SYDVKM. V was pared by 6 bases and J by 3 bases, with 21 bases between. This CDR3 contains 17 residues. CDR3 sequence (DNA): TGTGCCAGCAGCTTACCAATGGCGGGGGTAGTCAATCAGCCCCAGCATTTT. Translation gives CASSLPMAGVVNQPQHF.

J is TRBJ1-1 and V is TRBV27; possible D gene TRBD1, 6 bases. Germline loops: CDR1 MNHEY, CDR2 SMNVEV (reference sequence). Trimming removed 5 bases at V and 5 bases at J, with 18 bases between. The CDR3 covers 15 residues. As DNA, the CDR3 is TGTGCCAGCAGTCCCCCCCCAGGGGTATGGACTGAAGCTTTCTTT. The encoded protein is CASSPPPGVWTEAFF.

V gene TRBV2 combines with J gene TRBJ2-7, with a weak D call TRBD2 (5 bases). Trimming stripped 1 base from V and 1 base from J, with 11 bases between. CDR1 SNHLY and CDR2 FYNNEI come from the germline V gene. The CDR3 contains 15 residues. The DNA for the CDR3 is TGTGCCAGCAGTGAAGGGGCGGGCAGTTCCTACGAGCAGTACTTC. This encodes CASSEGAGSSYEQYF.

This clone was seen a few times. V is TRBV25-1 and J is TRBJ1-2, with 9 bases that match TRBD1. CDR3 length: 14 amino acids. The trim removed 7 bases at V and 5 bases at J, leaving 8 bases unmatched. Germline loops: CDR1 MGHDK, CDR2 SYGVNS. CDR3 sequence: CASNSGTGTYGYTF. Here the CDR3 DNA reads TGTGCCAGCAATTCCGGGACAGGGACATATGGCTACACCTTC.

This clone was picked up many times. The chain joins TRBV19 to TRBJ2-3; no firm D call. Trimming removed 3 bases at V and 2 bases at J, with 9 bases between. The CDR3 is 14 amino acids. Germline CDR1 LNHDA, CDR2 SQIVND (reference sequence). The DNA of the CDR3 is TGTGCCAGTAGTATTAGTCGCCACACAGATACGCAGTATTTT. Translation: CASSISRHTDTQYF.

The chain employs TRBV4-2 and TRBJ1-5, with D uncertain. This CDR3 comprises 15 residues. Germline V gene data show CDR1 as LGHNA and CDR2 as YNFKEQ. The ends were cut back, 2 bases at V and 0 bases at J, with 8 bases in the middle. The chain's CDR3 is CASSQSTNSNQPQHF. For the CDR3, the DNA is TGTGCCAGCAGCCAATCCACTAATAGCAATCAGCCCCAGCATTTT.

The CDR3 is CASSPLPLPGNTIYF. CDR3 DNA: TGTGCCAGCAGCCCGCTACCCCTCCCCGGAAACACCATATATTTT. The chain joins TRBV9 to TRBJ1-3; D gene uncertain. The CDR3 has 15 residues. Trimming left V 4 bases short and J 4 bases short, with 15 bases between. Germline V gene data show CDR1 as SGDLS and CDR2 as YYNGEE.

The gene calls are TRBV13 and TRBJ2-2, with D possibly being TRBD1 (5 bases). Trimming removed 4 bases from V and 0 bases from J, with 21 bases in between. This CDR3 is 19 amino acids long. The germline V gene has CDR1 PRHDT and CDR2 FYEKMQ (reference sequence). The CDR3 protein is CASSSIGQLDTSNTGELFF. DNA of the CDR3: TGTGCCAGCAGCTCCATCGGTCAGCTGGACACCTCGAACACCGGGGAGCTGTTTTTT.

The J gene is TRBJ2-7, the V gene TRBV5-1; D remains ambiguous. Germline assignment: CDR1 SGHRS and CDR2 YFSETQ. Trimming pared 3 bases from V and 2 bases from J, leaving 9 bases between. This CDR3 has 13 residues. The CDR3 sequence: CASSYANPYEQYF. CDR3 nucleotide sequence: TGCGCCAGCAGCTACGCGAACCCCTACGAGCAGTACTTC.